Below, one TCR beta chain is given with its context. The entry originates in a study of somatic mutations in cytotoxic T cells in rheumatoid arthritis. At the level of the study: It was right after diagnosis, before any treatment, that patient blood (roughly 30 ml EDTA) was drawn.

Losses at the gene ends were 3 bases for V and 3 bases for J; bases not matched to a gene: 5. This CDR3 region has 14 residues. Germline-derived CDR1 and CDR2 are SGDLS and YYNGEE. Authors' methods: Matching published virus-specific TCRB sequences was rare for patient CD8+ clones that were larger than 1%. Using immunoSEQ multiplex PCR, the repertoire was profiled, and TCRdb retains in-frame clones only, with some absent. V, J and clone size derive from that table, while D and trimming were established from the DNA sequence. Of approximately 11,000 clones listed, 82% were seen once; the top ten hold 8% to 10%.

This clonotype was sampled from a woman in her sixties or seventies with rheumatoid arthritis. The specimen was CD8+ T cells sorted from blood. The V call is TRBV9, the J call TRBJ2-7; the match to TRBD1 covers 8 bases. The CDR3 nucleotides are TGTGCCAGCAGCGGATCGGACAGGGTCTACGAGCAGTACTTC. Translation gives CASSGSDRVYEQYF. The variable domain in full, with the rest retrieved from reference TRBV9 and TRBJ2-7, is DSGVTQTPKHLITATGQRVTLRCSPRSGDLSVYWYQQSLDQGLQFLIQYYNGEERAKGNILERFSAQQFPDLHSELNLSSLELGDSALYFCASSGSDRVYEQYFGPGTRLTVT.